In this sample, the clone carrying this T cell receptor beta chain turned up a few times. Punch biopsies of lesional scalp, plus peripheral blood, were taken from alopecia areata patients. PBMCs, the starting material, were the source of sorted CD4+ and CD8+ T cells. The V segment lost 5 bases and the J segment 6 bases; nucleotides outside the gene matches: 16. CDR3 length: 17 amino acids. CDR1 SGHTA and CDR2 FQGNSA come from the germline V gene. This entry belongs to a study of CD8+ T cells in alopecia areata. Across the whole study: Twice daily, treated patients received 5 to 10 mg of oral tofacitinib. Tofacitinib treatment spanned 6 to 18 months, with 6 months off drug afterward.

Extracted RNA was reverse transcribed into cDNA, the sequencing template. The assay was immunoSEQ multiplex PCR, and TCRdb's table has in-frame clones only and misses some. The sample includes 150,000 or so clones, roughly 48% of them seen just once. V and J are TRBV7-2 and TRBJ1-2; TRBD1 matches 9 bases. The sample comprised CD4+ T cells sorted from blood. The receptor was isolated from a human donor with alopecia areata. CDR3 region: CASSPATTGTGPDGYTF. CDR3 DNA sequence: TGTGCCAGCAGCCCAGCCACTACCGGGACAGGGCCTGATGGCTACACCTTC.